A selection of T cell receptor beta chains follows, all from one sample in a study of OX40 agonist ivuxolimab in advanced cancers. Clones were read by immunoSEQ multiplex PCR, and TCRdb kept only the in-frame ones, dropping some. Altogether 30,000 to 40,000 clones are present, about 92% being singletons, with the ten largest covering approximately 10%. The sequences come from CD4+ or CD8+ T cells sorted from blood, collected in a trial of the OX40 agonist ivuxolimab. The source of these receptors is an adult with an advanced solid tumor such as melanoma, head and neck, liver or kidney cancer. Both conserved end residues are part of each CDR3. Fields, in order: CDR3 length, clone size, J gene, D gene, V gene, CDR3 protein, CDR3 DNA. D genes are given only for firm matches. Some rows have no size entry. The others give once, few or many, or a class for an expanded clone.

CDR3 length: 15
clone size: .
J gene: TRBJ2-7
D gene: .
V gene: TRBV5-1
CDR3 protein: CASSLSAGNPYEQYF
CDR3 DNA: TGCGCCAGCAGCTTGTCTGCAGGCAATCCCTACGAGCAGTACTTC

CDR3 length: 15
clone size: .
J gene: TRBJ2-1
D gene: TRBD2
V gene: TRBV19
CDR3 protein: CASSRIAGTYNEQFF
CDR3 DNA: TGTGCCAGTAGTCGAATAGCGGGAACATACAATGAGCAGTTCTTC

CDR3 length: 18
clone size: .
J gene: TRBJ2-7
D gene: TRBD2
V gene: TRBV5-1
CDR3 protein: CASSLGVGTSGIPYEQYF
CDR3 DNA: TGCGCCAGCAGCTTGGGCGTCGGGACTAGCGGGATCCCCTACGAGCAGTACTTC

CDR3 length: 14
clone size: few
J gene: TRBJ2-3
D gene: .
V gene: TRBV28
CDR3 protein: CASNPEGLKDTQYF
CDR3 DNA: TGTGCCAGCAATCCCGAGGGGCTCAAGGATACGCAGTATTTT

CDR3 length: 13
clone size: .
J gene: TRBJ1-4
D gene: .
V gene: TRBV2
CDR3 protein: CASKGRQGEKLFF
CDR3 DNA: TGTGCCAGCAAGGGAAGGCAGGGTGAAAAACTGTTTTTT

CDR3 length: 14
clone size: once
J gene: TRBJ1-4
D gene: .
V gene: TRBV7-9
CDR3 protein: CASSDTGSGEKLFF
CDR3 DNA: TGTGCCAGCAGCGATACAGGGAGCGGTGAAAAACTGTTTTTT

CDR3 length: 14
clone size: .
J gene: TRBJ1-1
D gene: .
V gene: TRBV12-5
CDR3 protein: CASGFVSSGTEAFF
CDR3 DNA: TGTGCTAGTGGTTTCGTATCCTCAGGGACTGAAGCTTTCTTT

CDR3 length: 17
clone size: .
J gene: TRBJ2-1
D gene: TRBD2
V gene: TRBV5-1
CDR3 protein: CASSPTIGTSGGSEQFF
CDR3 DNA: TGCGCCAGCAGCCCGACAATAGGGACTAGCGGGGGGTCTGAGCAGTTCTTC

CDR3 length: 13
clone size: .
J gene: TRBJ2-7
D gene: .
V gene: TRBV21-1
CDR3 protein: CASSSETAYEQYF
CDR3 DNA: TGTGCCAGCAGCAGCGAGACGGCGTACGAGCAGTACTTC

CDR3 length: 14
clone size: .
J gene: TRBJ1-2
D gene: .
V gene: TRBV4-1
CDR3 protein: CASSQDMVRRGYTF
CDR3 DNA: TGCGCCAGCAGCCAAGATATGGTCAGGCGAGGCTACACCTTC

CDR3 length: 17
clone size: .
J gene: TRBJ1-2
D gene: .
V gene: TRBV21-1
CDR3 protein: CASSKEGVQGPLSGYTF
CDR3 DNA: TGTGCCAGCAGCAAAGAGGGGGTGCAGGGTCCTTTGAGTGGCTACACCTTC

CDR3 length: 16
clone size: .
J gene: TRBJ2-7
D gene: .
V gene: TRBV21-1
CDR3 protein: CASSASTALPSYEQYF
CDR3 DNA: TGTGCCAGCAGCGCCTCGACAGCCCTGCCTTCCTACGAGCAGTACTTC

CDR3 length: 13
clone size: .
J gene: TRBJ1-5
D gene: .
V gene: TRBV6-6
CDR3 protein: CASSTGSAQPQHF
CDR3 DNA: TGTGCCAGCAGTACAGGGTCGGCTCAGCCCCAGCATTTT

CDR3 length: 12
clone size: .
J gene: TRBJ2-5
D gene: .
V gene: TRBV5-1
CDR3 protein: CASGPGGETQYF
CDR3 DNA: TGCGCCAGTGGACCGGGTGGAGAGACCCAGTACTTC

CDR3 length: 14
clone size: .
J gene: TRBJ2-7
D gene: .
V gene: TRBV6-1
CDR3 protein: CASLTPTYSYEQYF
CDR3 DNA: TGTGCCAGCCTTACCCCTACCTACTCCTACGAGCAGTACTTC

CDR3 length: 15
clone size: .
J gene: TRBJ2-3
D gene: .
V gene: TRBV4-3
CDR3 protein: CASSLVEGGTDTQYF
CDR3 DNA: TGCGCCAGCAGCCTGGTTGAAGGGGGCACAGATACGCAGTATTTT

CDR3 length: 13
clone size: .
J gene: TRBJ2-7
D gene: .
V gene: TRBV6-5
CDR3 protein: CASSYSSYYEQYF
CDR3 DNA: TGTGCCAGCAGTTACTCATCCTACTACGAGCAGTACTTC

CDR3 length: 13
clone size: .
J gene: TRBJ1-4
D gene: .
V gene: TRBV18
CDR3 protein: CASSPGQNEKLFF
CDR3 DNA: TGTGCCAGCTCCCCCGGACAGAACGAAAAACTGTTTTTT

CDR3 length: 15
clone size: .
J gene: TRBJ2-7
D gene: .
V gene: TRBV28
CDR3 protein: CASSQAPDNSYEQYF
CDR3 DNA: TGTGCCAGCAGTCAGGCCCCGGACAACTCCTACGAGCAGTACTTC

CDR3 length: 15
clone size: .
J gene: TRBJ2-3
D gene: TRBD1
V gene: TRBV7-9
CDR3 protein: CASSLVGTVADTQYF
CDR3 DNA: TGTGCCAGCAGCTTGGTGGGGACAGTGGCAGATACGCAGTATTTT

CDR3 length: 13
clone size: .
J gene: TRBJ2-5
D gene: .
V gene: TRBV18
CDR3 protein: CASSPPNWETQYF
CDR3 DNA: TGTGCCAGCTCACCACCCAATTGGGAGACCCAGTACTTC

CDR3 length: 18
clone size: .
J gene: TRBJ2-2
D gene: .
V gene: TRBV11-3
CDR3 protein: CASSLGLGTTTNTGELFF
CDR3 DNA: TGTGCCAGCAGCTTAGGGCTGGGGACGACAACGAACACCGGGGAGCTGTTTTTT

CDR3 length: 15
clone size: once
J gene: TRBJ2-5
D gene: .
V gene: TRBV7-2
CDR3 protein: CASSLEAARGRTQYF
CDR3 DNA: TGTGCCAGCAGCTTAGAGGCCGCCCGGGGGCGGACCCAGTACTTC

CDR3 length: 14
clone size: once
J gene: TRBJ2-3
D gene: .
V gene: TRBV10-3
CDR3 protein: CAITDGISTDTQYF
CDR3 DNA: TGTGCCATCACGGACGGCATTAGCACAGATACGCAGTATTTT

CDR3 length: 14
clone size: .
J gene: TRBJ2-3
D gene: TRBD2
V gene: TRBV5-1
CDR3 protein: CASSISGSTDTQYF
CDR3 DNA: TGCGCCAGCAGCATTAGCGGGAGCACAGATACGCAGTATTTT

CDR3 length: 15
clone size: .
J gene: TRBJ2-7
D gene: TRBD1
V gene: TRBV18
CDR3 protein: CASSPFGTGTYEQYF
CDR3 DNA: TGTGCCAGCTCACCGTTTGGGACAGGGACCTACGAGCAGTACTTC

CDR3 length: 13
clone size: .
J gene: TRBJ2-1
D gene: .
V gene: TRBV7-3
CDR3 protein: CASSPRESHEQFF
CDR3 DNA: TGTGCCAGCAGCCCCAGGGAGTCTCATGAGCAGTTCTTC

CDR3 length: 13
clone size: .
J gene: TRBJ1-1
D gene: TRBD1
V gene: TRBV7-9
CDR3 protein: CASSGQANTEAFF
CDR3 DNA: TGTGCCAGCAGCGGACAGGCTAACACTGAAGCTTTCTTT

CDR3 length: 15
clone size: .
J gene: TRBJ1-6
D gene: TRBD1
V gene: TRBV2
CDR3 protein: CASRDFRDRGSPLHF
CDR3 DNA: TGTGCCAGCAGGGACTTTCGGGACAGGGGGTCACCCCTCCACTTT

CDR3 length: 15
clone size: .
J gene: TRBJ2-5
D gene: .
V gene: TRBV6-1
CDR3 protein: CASKGSWGKEETQYF
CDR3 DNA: TGTGCCAGCAAAGGGTCGTGGGGGAAGGAAGAGACCCAGTACTTC

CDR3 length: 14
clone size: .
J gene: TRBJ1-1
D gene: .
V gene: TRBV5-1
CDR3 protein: CASSPARSNTEAFF
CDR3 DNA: TGCGCCAGCAGCCCTGCCCGTTCGAACACTGAAGCTTTCTTT

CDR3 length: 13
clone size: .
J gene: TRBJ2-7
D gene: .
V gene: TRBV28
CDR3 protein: CASSWGGADEQYF
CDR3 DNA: TGTGCCAGCAGTTGGGGGGGCGCGGACGAGCAGTACTTC

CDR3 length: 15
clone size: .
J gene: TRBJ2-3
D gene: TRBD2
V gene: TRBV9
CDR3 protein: CASSAEGRAPDTQYF
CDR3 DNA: TGTGCCAGCAGCGCCGAGGGGAGGGCCCCCGATACGCAGTATTTT

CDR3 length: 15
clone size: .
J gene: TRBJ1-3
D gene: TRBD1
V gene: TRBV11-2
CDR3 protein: CASSLTGISGNTIYF
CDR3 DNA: TGTGCCAGCAGCTTGACAGGGATCTCTGGAAACACCATATATTTT

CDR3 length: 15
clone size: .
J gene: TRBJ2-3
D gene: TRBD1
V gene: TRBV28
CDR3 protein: CASSPLGTGGDTQYF
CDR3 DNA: TGTGCCAGCAGCCCCCTCGGGACAGGGGGGGATACGCAGTATTTT

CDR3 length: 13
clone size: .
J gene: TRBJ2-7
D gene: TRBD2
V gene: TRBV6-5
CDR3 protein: CASRTGGKDEQYF
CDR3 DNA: TGTGCCAGCAGAACGGGGGGAAAGGACGAGCAGTACTTC

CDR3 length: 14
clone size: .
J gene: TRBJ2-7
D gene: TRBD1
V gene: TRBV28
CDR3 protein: CASSPGTVPWEQYF
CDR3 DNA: TGTGCCAGCAGCCCGGGGACAGTCCCTTGGGAGCAGTACTTC

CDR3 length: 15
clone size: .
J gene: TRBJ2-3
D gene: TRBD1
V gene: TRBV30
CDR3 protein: CAWGRQGGTFDTQYF
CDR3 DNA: TGTGCCTGGGGCCGACAGGGGGGTACATTTGATACGCAGTATTTT

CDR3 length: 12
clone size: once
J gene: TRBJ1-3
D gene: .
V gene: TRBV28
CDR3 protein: CALRGSGNTIYF
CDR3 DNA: TGTGCCCTCCGGGGATCTGGAAACACCATATATTTT

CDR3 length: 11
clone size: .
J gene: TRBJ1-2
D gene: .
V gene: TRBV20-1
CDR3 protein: CSGKKEYGYTF
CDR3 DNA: TGCAGTGGCAAGAAAGAGTATGGCTACACCTTC

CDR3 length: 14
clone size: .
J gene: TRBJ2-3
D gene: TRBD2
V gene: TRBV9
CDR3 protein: CASSVVSGSDTQYF
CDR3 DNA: TGTGCCAGCAGCGTAGTTAGCGGGAGTGATACGCAGTATTTT

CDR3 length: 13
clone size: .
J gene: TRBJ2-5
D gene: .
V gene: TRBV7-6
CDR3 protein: CASSLGGQETQYF
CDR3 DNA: TGTGCCAGCAGCCTGGGGGGTCAAGAGACCCAGTACTTC

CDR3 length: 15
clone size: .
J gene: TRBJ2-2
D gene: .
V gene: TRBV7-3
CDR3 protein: CASSPDSLSGGELFF
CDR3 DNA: TGTGCCAGCAGCCCCGACAGTTTGTCGGGCGGGGAGCTGTTTTTT

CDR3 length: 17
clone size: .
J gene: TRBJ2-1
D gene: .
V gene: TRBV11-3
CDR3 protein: CASSPLSGGISYNEQFF
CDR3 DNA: TGTGCCAGCAGCCCCCTGAGTGGGGGCATCTCCTACAATGAGCAGTTCTTC

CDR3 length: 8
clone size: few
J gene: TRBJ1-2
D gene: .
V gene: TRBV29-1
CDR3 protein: CSVEGYTF
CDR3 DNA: TGCAGCGTTGAAGGCTACACCTTC

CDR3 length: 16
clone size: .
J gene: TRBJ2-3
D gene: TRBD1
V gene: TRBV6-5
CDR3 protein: CASSYRGQGGTDTQYF
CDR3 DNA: TGTGCCAGCAGTTACCGGGGACAGGGTGGAACAGATACGCAGTATTTT

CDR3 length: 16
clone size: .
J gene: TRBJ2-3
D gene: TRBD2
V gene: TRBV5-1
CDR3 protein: CASKPGLAGGTDTQYF
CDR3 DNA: TGCGCCAGCAAACCCGGGCTAGCGGGAGGCACAGATACGCAGTATTTT

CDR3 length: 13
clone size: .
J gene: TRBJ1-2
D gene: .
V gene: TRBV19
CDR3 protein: CASSMEVSSGYTF
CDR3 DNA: TGTGCCAGTAGTATGGAGGTTTCTAGCGGCTACACCTTC

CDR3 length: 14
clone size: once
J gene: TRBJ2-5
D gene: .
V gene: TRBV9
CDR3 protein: CASSVAEGSETQYF
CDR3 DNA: TGTGCCAGCAGCGTAGCGGAGGGGTCGGAGACCCAGTACTTC